This T cell receptor (beta chain) was recovered during a study of identical twins. Trimming removed 8 bases from V and 6 bases from J, with 9 bases in between. Per the germline V gene, CDR1 is MNHEY and CDR2 is SVGEGT. The CDR3 has 11 amino acids. TCRdb re-called the 5' RACE reads with MiXCR, one entry per CDR3 protein. The repertoire has roughly 720,000 distinct CDR3 sequences, about 18% of them found once; the top ten carry under 15%. These data were also filed under a second study, of T cells expressing NK-cell markers.

The clonotype originates from a young woman in good health. The specimen sequenced was PBMCs. V and J are TRBV6-2 or TRBV6-3 and TRBJ2-3; perhaps D is TRBD1 or TRBD2 (5 bases each). The CDR3 bases are TGTGCCAGCGCTTGGGACGATACGCAGTATTTT. Its protein product is CASAWDDTQYF.